This TCR beta chain was identified during a study of blood T cells in healthy people across ages. Whole-study results and caveats: Leaving the PBMCs unsorted stopped any conclusive comparison of naive versus antigen-experienced cells. Diversity of TCR beta per million T cells declined in a roughly linear way with age. Naive T cell percentage showed a strong correlation with the diversity of TCR beta.

Note on this clonotype: Its antigen is not identified.

The use of a sample-barcoded 5' primer and a J-beta primer mix characterized a second PCR of 7 to 11 cycles. TCRdb itself ran the 5' RACE reads through MiXCR, one entry per CDR3 protein. The table lists around 970,000 distinct CDR3 sequences, roughly 51% of them singletons. V shed 0 bases and J shed 4 bases, with 12 bases lying between them. Germline V gives CDR1 SGHDN, CDR2 FVKESK. CDR3 size: 15 residues. PBMCs, at least 6 million per sample, were isolated. The receptor comes from a woman aged 55-75 years in good health. J is TRBJ1-2 and V is TRBV14, with D unclear. The specimen was blood. The CDR3 nucleotides read TGTGCCAGCAGCCAAGATGTGTCAGAATCCTATGGCTACACCTTC. It is translated as CASSQDVSESYGYTF.